The present entry profiles one T cell receptor beta chain with its context. Sequenced by immunoSEQ multiplex PCR; TCRdb stores in-frame clones only, minus some. Altogether some 100,000 clones are present, 85% to 95% being singletons, with the ten largest covering over 2%. This sample was taken from a study of OX40 agonist ivuxolimab in advanced cancers. About the research overall: Administration of intravenous ivuxolimab to patients occurred every 2 weeks at 0.01 to 10 mg/kg. Partial responses were achieved by three patients: one hepatocellular carcinoma, two cutaneous melanoma.

Sequencing used CD4+ or CD8+ T cells sorted from blood, obtained in a trial of the OX40 agonist ivuxolimab. This receptor was identified in an adult with an advanced solid tumor such as melanoma, head and neck, liver or kidney cancer.

CDR3 DNA sequence: TGTGCCAGCAGGAAGACAGGGGGCGTCTATGGCTACACCTTC. Protein product: CASRKTGGVYGYTF. The chain links TRBV2 to TRBJ1-2; TRBD1 agrees at 10 bases. V trimming: 6 bases; J trimming: 4 bases; junction bases outside the gene matches: 5. CDR1 SNHLY and CDR2 FYNNEI come from the germline V gene. The CDR3 has 14 amino acids. Supplemented by reference TRBV2 and TRBJ1-2, the full variable domain reads EPEVTQTPSHQVTQMGQEVILRCVPISNHLYFYWYRQILGQKVEFLVSFYNNEISEKSEIFDDQFSVERPDGSNFTLKIRSTKLEDSAMYFCASRKTGGVYGYTFGSGTRLTVV.